The 15 T cell receptor beta chains below all came from one sample that was sequenced in a study of cytomegalovirus exposure and HLA in healthy donors. A multiplex PCR was run with 60 Vbeta primers and 13 Jbeta primers. This table comes from immunoSEQ multiplex PCR, and its TCRdb copy is limited to in-frame clones, with some not included. The sample holds fewer than 200,000 clones, approximately 82% seen once. Source material: PBMCs. These TCRs come from a young woman in good health and CMV-seronegative.

V is TRBV2 and J is TRBJ2-5; D uncertain. The CDR3 loop spans 12 amino acids. The V gene's germline CDR1 is SNHLY and CDR2 FYNNEI. Trimming left V 7 bases short and J 1 base short, with 7 bases between. In DNA form, the CDR3 reads TGTGCCAGCAAAAAGCGCCAAGAGACCCAGTACTTC. Its protein is CASKKRQETQYF.

The chain couples TRBV7-2 to TRBJ2-3; 11 nucleotides match TRBD2. Germline CDR1 is SGHTA and CDR2 is FQGNSA. Trimming took 2 bases from V and 4 from J; bases not matched to a gene: 5. CDR3 length: 16 amino acids. The CDR3 sequence: CASSLRGTSGADTQYF. The DNA of the CDR3 is TGTGCCAGCAGCTTACGGGGGACTAGCGGTGCAGATACGCAGTATTTT.

This clone is a singleton in its sample. One end of the junction varies from germline; a read error may be responsible. The chain carries TRBV7-9 and TRBJ1-5; TRBD1 matches at 8 bases. The CDR3 extends over 15 amino acids. Germline CDR1 SEHNR, CDR2 FQNEAQ (reference sequence). Written as DNA, the CDR3 is TGTTCCAGCAGCTTAACAGGGGGGAGCAATCAGCCCCAGCATTTT. This sequence encodes CSSSLTGGSNQPQHF.

A remark on this clone: Other DNA sequences of this sample code for an identical CDR3. This chain uses TRBV4-3 with TRBJ2-1, with 10 bases aligning to TRBD2. Trimming took 0 bases from V and 2 from J; bases not matched to a gene: 7. Germline-derived CDR1 and CDR2 are LGHNA and YSLEER. The CDR3 consists of 18 residues. The CDR3 here is CASSQDTEAGGPYNEQFF. The CDR3 nucleotides are TGCGCCAGCAGCCAAGACACGGAAGCGGGGGGGCCCTACAATGAGCAGTTCTTC.

The V call is TRBV7-2, the J call TRBJ2-7, with a tentative D call TRBD2 (5 bases). The CDR3 runs to 13 residues. Per the germline V gene, CDR1 is SGHTA and CDR2 is FQGNSA. V lost 4 bases and J lost 5, with 12 bases in between. CDR3 sequence (DNA): TGTGCCAGCAGCTACCGACGGGGTAACGAGCAGTACTTC. It codes for CASSYRRGNEQYF.

This chain joins TRBV19 and TRBJ2-1; TRBD2 aligns across 9 bases. The CDR3 has 14 residues. J was trimmed by 6 bases and V by 4 bases; bases with no gene match: 4. Germline V gene sequence: CDR1 LNHDA, CDR2 SQIVND (reference sequence). The CDR3 bases are TGTGCCAGTAGTAAGCGGGGGGCCCTCAATGAGCAGTTCTTC. Translated, it gives CASSKRGALNEQFF. Supplemented by reference TRBV19 and TRBJ2-1, the full variable domain reads DGGITQSPKYLFRKEGQNVTLSCEQNLNHDAMYWYRQDPGQGLRLIYYSQIVNDFQKGDIAEGYSVSREKKESFPLTVTSAQKNPTAFYLCASSKRGALNEQFFGPGTRLTVL.

The chain joins TRBV28 to TRBJ2-7, with 8 positions matching TRBD1. Germline values: CDR1 MDHEN, CDR2 SYDVKM. V was clipped by 2 bases and J by 5 bases; unmatched bases: 17. There are 18 residues in the CDR3. The CDR3 loop is CASSLGPRQGPLSDEQYF. The CDR3, as DNA: TGTGCCAGCAGTTTAGGGCCCCGACAGGGGCCCCTAAGTGACGAGCAGTACTTC. Together with reference TRBV28 and TRBJ2-7, the CDR3 gives the full variable domain: DVKVTQSSRYLVKRTGEKVFLECVQDMDHENMFWYRQDPGLGLRLIYFSYDVKMKEKGDIPEGYSVSREKKERFSLILESASTNQTSMYLCASSLGPRQGPLSDEQYFGPGTRLTVT.

V gene TRBV19 combines with J gene TRBJ2-7; 7 nucleotides match TRBD1. V lost 3 bases and J lost 5; bases outside the gene matches: 4. CDR1 and CDR2 from the germline V gene are LNHDA and SQIVND (reference sequence). This CDR3 is built from 13 residues. The CDR3, as DNA: TGTGCCAGTAGTATTTTACAGGGGAACGAGCAGTACTTC. Its protein product is CASSILQGNEQYF.

As for this clone: The germline gene is not matched at one end of the junction; a read error may be the cause. The gene calls are TRBV7-7 and TRBJ2-2; D is undetermined. Germline V gene lookup returns CDR1 SSHAT and CDR2 FNYEAQ (reference sequence). This CDR3 has 14 residues. The CDR3 coding sequence is TGTGCTAGCAGCTTAAGTTCGACTACCGGGGAGCTGTTTTTT. Its protein is CASSLSSTTGELFF.

The V call is TRBV5-1, the J call TRBJ2-5; 10 positions agree with TRBD1. Germline V gene data show CDR1 as SGHRS and CDR2 as YFSETQ. V was clipped by 2 bases and J by 1 base; unmatched bases: 5. The CDR3 has 16 amino acids. The CDR3 DNA reads TGCGCCAGCAGCTTTGGTTGGACAGGGGGCCAAGAGACCCAGTACTTC. Protein: CASSFGWTGGQETQYF.

The J gene is TRBJ1-1, the V gene TRBV11-3; tentative D call: TRBD1 (6 bases). The germline gives CDR1 SGHNT, CDR2 YENEEA. V was pared by 6 bases and J by 0 bases, with 17 bases between. The CDR3 is 16 amino acids. CDR3 DNA sequence: TGTGCCAGCAGGGAGGGGGGGGCCGGAATGAACACTGAAGCTTTCTTT. It specifies CASREGGAGMNTEAFF.

J is TRBJ2-1 and V is TRBV27, with D possibly being TRBD2 (6 bases). The CDR3 contains 15 residues. V was pared by 6 bases and J by 7 bases, with 19 bases between. Germline lookup yields CDR1 MNHEY and CDR2 SMNVEV (reference sequence). CDR3 amino acids: CASSKRLGAPNEQFF. CDR3 nucleotides: TGTGCCAGCAGCAAAAGACTAGGAGCTCCAAATGAGCAGTTCTTC.

CDR3 loop: CASSRGGEREMGETQYF. The CDR3 nucleotides are TGTGCCAGCAGCCGGGGGGGCGAGCGGGAGATGGGGGAGACCCAGTACTTC. The V gene is TRBV13, the J gene TRBJ2-5, with 8 bases fitting TRBD2. The V gene end was trimmed by 5 bases and the J gene end by 5 bases; junction bases not matched to a gene: 16. The CDR3 loop spans 17 amino acids. The germline gives CDR1 PRHDT, CDR2 FYEKMQ (reference sequence).

The gene calls are TRBV30 and TRBJ1-5; D perhaps matches TRBD1 (5 bases). This CDR3 is built from 14 residues. Per the germline V gene, CDR1 is GTSNPN and CDR2 is SVGIG (reference sequence). V was clipped by 3 bases and J by 0 bases, with 9 bases between them. The CDR3 sequence is CAWSPDISNQPQHF. CDR3 nucleotides: TGTGCCTGGAGCCCGGACATTAGCAATCAGCCCCAGCATTTT.

The J gene is TRBJ2-4, the V gene TRBV30, with 11 bases matching TRBD2. Germline loops: CDR1 GTSNPN, CDR2 SVGIG (reference sequence). J gave up 5 bases and V 2 bases, and 14 bases lay outside the gene matches. The CDR3 is 18 amino acids. The CDR3 coding sequence is TGTGCCTGGAGTAGCGATAGGACTAGCGGGCTCTCGGAAAACATTCAGTACTTC. Amino acid sequence: CAWSSDRTSGLSENIQYF.